The T cell receptor (beta chain) described here comes from a study of blood T cell repertoires in COVID-19. Looking at the study overall: Collection of acute and convalescent COVID-19 samples took place in the United States, Italy and Spain. Nucleic acid was either cDNA or gDNA, and it came from T cells, B-cell-depleted T cells, or PBMCs.

In the original analysis: Estimation of nucleated cell counts was performed using reference gene primer amplification. Clones were read by immunoSEQ multiplex PCR, and TCRdb kept only the in-frame ones, dropping some. D and trimming were read from the DNA, whereas the V and J calls and clone size are those reported in that table. The top ten hold 5% to 7% of the sample, which has approximately 100,000 clones, around 90% seen once. After removal of 4 bases from V and 8 bases from J, the junction contained 9 bases not matched to a gene. The CDR3 length is 15 residues. The germline V gene encodes CDR1 SNHLY and CDR2 FYNNEI.

V usage is TRBV2 and J usage is TRBJ2-1; TRBD2 matches 9 bases. The clonotype originates from a man between 65 and 85 years old with acute or convalescent COVID-19. The sequenced material came from peripheral blood. CDR3 bases: TGTGCCAGCAGTGTTTTAGCGGGGGCGGTAGATGAGCAGTTCTTC. Translated, it gives CASSVLAGAVDEQFF.